This TCR beta chain stems from a study of early T cells in non-severe SARS-CoV-2 infection. Study-wide context: Sequencing used unsorted whole-blood bulk RNA, so chains lack pairing.

This clonotype was counted at least ten times. No antigen is known for it. Study-wide points: Missing private and CD4 specificities, VDJdb matching favored anti-spike CD8 responses.

Individual cDNA molecules each received unique molecular identifiers attached to them. TCRdb called the 5' RACE reads again in MiXCR, with one record for every CDR3 protein. The table includes 30,000 or so distinct CDR3 sequences, 3% to 5% detected once. The CDR3 consists of 13 residues. V lost 7 bases and J 4 bases, leaving 14 bases between the germline ends. Germline V CDR1 and CDR2: SNHLY, FYNNEI. The receptor's source is an adult who was a healthcare worker with PCR-confirmed SARS-CoV-2 infection or an uninfected control (not recorded which). V and J are TRBV2 and TRBJ2-7, with no clear D. Sequencing input: whole blood. The CDR3 loop is CASNPDGRYEQYF. The CDR3 coding sequence is TGTGCCAGCAATCCCGACGGGCGGTACGAGCAGTACTTC.